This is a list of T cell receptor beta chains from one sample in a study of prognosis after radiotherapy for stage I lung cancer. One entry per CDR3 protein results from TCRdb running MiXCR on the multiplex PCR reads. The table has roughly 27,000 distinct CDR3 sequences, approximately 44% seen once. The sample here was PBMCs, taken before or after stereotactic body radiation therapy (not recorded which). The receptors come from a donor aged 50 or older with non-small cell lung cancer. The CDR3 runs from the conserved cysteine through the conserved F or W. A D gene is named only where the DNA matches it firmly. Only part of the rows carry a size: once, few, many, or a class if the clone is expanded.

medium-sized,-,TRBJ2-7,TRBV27,CASSLVGGTSYEQYF,TGTGCCAGCAGTTTAGTCGGCGGAACTTCCTACGAGCAGTACTTC
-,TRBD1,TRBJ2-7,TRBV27,CASRTRNQRDSKYF,TGTGCCAGCAGAACCCGAAACCAGAGGGACAGTAAATACTTC
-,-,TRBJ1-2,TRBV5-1,CASSPRVVGYTF,TGCGCCAGCAGCCCCCGCGTGGTTGGCTACACCTTC
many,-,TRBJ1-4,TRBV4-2,CASSQDTDEKLFF,TGTGCCAGCAGCCAAGATACGGATGAAAAACTGTTTTTT
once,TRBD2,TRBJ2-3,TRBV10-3,CAIRKTSGGSSTHTQYF,TGTGCCATCAGGAAGACTAGCGGGGGATCGAGCACACATACGCAGTATTTT
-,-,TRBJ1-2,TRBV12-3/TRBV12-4,CASSSAGRYGYTF,TGTGCCAGCAGTTCCGCGGGCCGCTATGGCTACACCTTC
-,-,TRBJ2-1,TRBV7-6,CASSPTVHPNYEQFF,TGTGCCAGCAGCCCGACAGTACATCCCAACTATGAGCAGTTCTTC
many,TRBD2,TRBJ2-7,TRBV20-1,CSARKPGLAGYEQYF,TGCAGTGCTAGAAAACCGGGACTAGCGGGGTACGAGCAGTACTTC
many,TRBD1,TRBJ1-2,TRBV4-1,CASSQDKRTGAPYTF,TGCGCCAGCAGCCAAGATAAACGAACAGGGGCGCCCTACACCTTC
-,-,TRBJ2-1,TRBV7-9,CASSPNYRVPMTYNEQFF,TGTGCCAGCAGCCCTAACTATAGAGTGCCCATGACCTACAATGAGCAGTTCTTC
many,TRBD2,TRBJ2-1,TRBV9,CASSAGLAGGPRGFF,TGTGCCAGCAGCGCCGGACTAGCGGGAGGGCCCAGGGGGTTCTTC
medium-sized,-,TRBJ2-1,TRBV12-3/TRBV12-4,CASSLAQGSSYNEQFF,TGTGCCAGCAGTTTAGCGCAGGGGAGCTCCTACAATGAGCAGTTCTTC
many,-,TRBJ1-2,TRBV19,CASRKTVNPNYGYTF,TGTGCCAGTCGAAAAACAGTGAACCCTAACTATGGCTACACCTTC
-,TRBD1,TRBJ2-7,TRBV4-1,CASRHSDRAPNEQYF,TGCGCCAGCAGGCATAGCGACAGGGCACCCAACGAGCAGTACTTC
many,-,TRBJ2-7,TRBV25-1,CASSRGGSAYEQYF,TGTGCCAGCAGTAGAGGGGGGTCCGCCTACGAGCAGTACTTC
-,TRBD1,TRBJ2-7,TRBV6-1,CASSVTGVGEQYF,TGTGCCAGCAGTGTGACAGGGGTCGGCGAGCAGTACTTC